Given below is one TCR beta chain in context. Germline assignment: CDR1 SEHNR and CDR2 FQNEAQ (reference sequence). The V segment lost 5 bases and the J segment 5 bases; nucleotides outside the gene matches: 8. The CDR3 runs 14 residues. This sample was taken from a study of T cell clones after liver transplantation. Study background: Patients counted as tolerant after at least one year off all immunosuppression, enzymes not exceeding twice normal.

Sequencing was performed with immunoSEQ multiplex PCR; in TCRdb, only in-frame clones are kept and a portion is missing. The sample lists tens of thousands of clones, less than 90% seen once, with under 15% in the top ten. This specimen consisted of CD8+ T cells from blood, obtained 12 months after liver transplant. The TCR was taken from a human patient who received a liver transplant. Some T cells may be supplied by the graft donor. The V and J genes are TRBV7-9 and TRBJ1-2; 7 bases are a match to TRBD1. CDR3 in DNA: TGTGCCAGCAGCCCACCGGGACAGCTATATGGCTACACCTTC. Translation: CASSPPGQLYGYTF.